The next 2 T cell receptor beta chains were all read from a single sample in a study of T-cell reconstitution after alpha-beta-depleted transplantation in children (dated by TCRdb to about 2016). The treatment or condition tag for this specimen amounts to: allogeneic hematopoietic cell transplantation with graft depleted of TCRalphabeta T cells and CD19 B cells. Library preparation was by PCR. This sample was sequenced with an Illumina HiSeq 2500. TCR library preparation used molecular barcoding, with unique molecular identifiers applied to normalize quantification of the TCRbeta repertoire. TCRdb reanalyzed the raw reads on its own, using fastp at Q25 for trimming and MiXCR for clone calling, and kept in-frame beta chains. Each entry is one CDR3 protein sequence, shown with its most common DNA and genes. This sample gives approximately 490,000 distinct CDR3 sequences in total; roughly a tenth of them show up just once. The ten largest clonotypes hold 2% to 2.5% of the sample.

This specimen consisted of PBMCs, obtained before TCRalphabeta/CD19-depleted stem cell transplant. The origin of the receptors is a child younger than 10 with inherited bone marrow failure, due to receive a stem cell transplant.

V and J are TRBV29-1 and TRBJ2-7; D perhaps matches TRBD1 (5 bases). V was pared by 4 bases and J by 1 base, with 14 bases between. The CDR3 is 14 amino acids. CDR1 and CDR2 from the germline V gene are SQVTM and ANQGSEA. CDR3 amino acids: CSVGGLKGSYEQYF. Written as DNA, the CDR3 is TGCAGCGTTGGGGGCCTGAAGGGGTCCTACGAGCAGTACTTC.

The chain uses TRBV29-1 and TRBJ2-7; tentatively, D is TRBD1 (6 bases). The CDR3 consists of 12 residues. CDR1 SQVTM and CDR2 ANQGSEA come from the germline V gene. Trimming left V 7 bases short and J 5 bases short, with 15 bases between. CDR3 in amino acids: CSAREGDHEQYF. The CDR3 region has the DNA TGCAGCGCTCGCGAGGGGGACCACGAGCAGTACTTC.